This TCR beta chain was obtained from a study of graft-versus-host responses after intestinal transplantation. Profiled with immunoSEQ multiplex PCR; TCRdb holds only in-frame clones, not every one. The sample includes 6,500 to 9,500 clones, around 92% of them seen just once. Germline lookup yields CDR1 MNHEY and CDR2 SVGAGI. The CDR3 loop spans 14 amino acids. V lost 4 bases and J lost 1, with 8 bases in between. Study outcomes and limitations: Some GvH clones appeared in ileal mucosa or blood before recipient bone marrow. Graft-donor T cell macrochimerism in patients accompanied high graft-versus-host to host-versus-graft clonal ratios in allografts.

Worth noting for this clone: Its target is not known.

The V and J genes are TRBV6-5 and TRBJ2-4; TRBD1 is a possible D gene (5 bases). The receptor's source is a human patient who received an intestinal transplant, so some T cells may come from the graft donor. Source: PBMCs, taken around 31 days after intestinal transplant. The CDR3 nucleotides are TGTGCCAGCAGTTCGACAGCGGCCAAAAACATTCAGTACTTC. Residues: CASSSTAAKNIQYF.